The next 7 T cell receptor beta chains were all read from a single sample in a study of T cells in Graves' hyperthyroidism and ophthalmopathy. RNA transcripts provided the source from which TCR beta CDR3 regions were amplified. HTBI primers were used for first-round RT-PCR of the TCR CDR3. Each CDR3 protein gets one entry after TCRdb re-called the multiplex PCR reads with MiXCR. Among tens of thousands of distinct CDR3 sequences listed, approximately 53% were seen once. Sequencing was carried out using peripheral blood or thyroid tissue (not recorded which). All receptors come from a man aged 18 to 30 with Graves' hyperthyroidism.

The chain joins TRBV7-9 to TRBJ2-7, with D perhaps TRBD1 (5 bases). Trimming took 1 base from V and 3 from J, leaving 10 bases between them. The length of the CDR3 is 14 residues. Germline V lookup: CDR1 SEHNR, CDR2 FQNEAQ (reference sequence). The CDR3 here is CASSLGGHYYEQYF. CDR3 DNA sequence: TGTGCCAGCAGCTTAGGCGGACATTACTACGAGCAGTACTTC.

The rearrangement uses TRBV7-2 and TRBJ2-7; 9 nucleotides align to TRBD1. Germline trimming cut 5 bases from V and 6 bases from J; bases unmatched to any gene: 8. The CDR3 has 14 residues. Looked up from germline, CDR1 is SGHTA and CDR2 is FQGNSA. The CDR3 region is CASSAGTGLAEQYF. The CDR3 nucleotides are TGTGCCAGCAGCGCCGGGACAGGGTTGGCCGAGCAGTACTTC.

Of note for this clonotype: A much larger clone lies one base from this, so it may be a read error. This CDR3 is CASSRLGSGNIIYF. The CDR3 coding sequence is TGTGCCAGCAGCCGCTTGGGCTCTGGAAACATCATATATTTT. V and J are TRBV7-2 and TRBJ1-3; D not resolved. CDR1 SGHTA and CDR2 FQGNSA come from the germline V gene. This CDR3 is 14 amino acids long. Together with reference TRBV7-2 and TRBJ1-3, the CDR3 gives the full variable domain: GAGVSQSPSNKVTEKGKDVELRCDPISGHTALYWYRQSLGQGLEFLIYFQGNSAPDKSGLPSDRFSAERTGGSVSTLTIQRTQQEDSAVYLCASSRLGSGNIIYFGEGSWLTVV.

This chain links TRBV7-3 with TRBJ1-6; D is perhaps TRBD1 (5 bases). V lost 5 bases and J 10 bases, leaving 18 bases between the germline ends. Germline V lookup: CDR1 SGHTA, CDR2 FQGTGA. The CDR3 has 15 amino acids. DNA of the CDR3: TGTGCCAGCAGCCTCCCTGTGGGGCAAAACTCACCCCTCCACTTT. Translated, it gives CASSLPVGQNSPLHF.

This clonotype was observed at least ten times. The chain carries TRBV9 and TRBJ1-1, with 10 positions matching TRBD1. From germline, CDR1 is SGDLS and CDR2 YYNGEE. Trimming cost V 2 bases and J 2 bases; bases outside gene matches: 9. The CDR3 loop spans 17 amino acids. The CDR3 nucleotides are TGTGCCAGCAGCGTCTACCGGGACAGGGGCCTAAACACTGAAGCTTTCTTT. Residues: CASSVYRDRGLNTEAFF.

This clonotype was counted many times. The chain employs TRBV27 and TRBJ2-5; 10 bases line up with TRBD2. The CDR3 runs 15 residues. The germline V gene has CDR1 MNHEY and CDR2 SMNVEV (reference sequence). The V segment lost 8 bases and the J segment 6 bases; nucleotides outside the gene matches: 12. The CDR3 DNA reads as TGTGCCAGCCGCTTGGGGTCTAGCGGGAGACAGACCCAGTACTTC. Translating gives CASRLGSSGRQTQYF.

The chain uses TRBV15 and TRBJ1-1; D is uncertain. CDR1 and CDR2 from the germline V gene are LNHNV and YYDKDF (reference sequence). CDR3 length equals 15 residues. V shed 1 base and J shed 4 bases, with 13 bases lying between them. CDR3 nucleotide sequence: TGTGCCACCAGCAGAGCTCAGACTGAGGGCACTGAAGCTTTCTTT. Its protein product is CATSRAQTEGTEAFF.